The source of this T cell receptor (beta chain) is a study of beta chain features in type 1 diabetes. Every bit of the isolated RNA underwent reverse transcription, so sequencing read expressed TCRB transcripts. Sequencing used immunoSEQ multiplex PCR; TCRdb keeps in-frame clones, though not all of them. This sample has 500,000 to 650,000 clones, with around 11% found just once. Study-level results: No resolution was reached here on whether HLA type influences TCRB rearrangement. Type 1 diabetes patients had moderately but significantly shorter TCRB CDR3s in all four CD4+ subsets. Whatever favoring of shorter templates PCR might show would apply equally to patients and controls.

Markers CD45RO/CCR7/CD25/CD127/CD95/CD27 served to sort CD4+ naive, central memory, regulatory and stem cell-like memory cells. The CDR3 extends over 13 amino acids. V shed 5 bases and J 4 bases; nucleotides not matched to a gene: 3. The germline CDR1 and CDR2 sequences are SGHTA and FQGNSA. With regard to this clone: The antigen is undetermined.

This sequence joins TRBV7-2 and TRBJ1-2, with 8 nucleotides matching TRBD1. This TCR was sampled from a man aged 30-40 years with type 1 diabetes. Sequencing used naive CD4+ T cells from blood. CDR3 sequence: CASSNTGGYGYTF. The CDR3 bases are TGTGCCAGCAGCAACACAGGGGGCTATGGCTACACCTTC.